The following is a TCR beta chain sequence with its context. These data are taken from a study of blood T cell repertoires in COVID-19. Study overall: Collection of acute and convalescent COVID-19 samples took place in the United States, Italy and Spain. Nucleic acid was either cDNA or gDNA, and it came from T cells, B-cell-depleted T cells, or PBMCs.

V was trimmed by 11 bases and J by 0 bases, leaving 11 bases between them. The CDR3 sequence is 14 residues long. Per germline, CDR1 LGHDT and CDR2 YNNKEL (reference sequence). Authors' data handling: Nucleated cell counts were estimated from reference gene primer amplification. Clones were read by immunoSEQ multiplex PCR, and TCRdb kept only the in-frame ones, dropping some. V, J and clone size derive from that table, while D and trimming were established from the DNA sequence. The profile shows approximately 190,000 clones, around four fifths of them singletons. The sample was peripheral blood. This sequence was found in a human donor in a cohort sampled during active COVID-19. The rearrangement joins TRBV3-1 (or the pseudogene TRBV3-2) to TRBJ2-6, with D tentatively TRBD2 (6 bases). The DNA for the CDR3 is TGTGCCGCGGGATTGGTCTCTGGGGCCAACGTCCTGACTTTC. Encoded protein: CAAGLVSGANVLTF.